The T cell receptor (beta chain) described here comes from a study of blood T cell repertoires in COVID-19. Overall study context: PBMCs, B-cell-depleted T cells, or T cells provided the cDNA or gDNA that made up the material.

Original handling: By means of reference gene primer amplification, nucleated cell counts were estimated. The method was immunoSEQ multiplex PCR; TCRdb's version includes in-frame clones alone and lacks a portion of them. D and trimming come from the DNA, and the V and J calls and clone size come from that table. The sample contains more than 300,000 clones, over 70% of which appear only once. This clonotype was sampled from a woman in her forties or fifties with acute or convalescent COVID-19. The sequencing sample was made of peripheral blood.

The CDR3 loop is CASVGTGYGETQYF. The CDR3 bases are TGTGCCAGTGTGGGGACAGGGTACGGTGAGACCCAGTACTTC. The chain carries TRBV19 and TRBJ2-5, with 9 bases lining up with TRBD1. Germline assignment: CDR1 LNHDA and CDR2 SQIVND (reference sequence). The CDR3 contains 14 residues. The J segment lost 5 bases and the V segment lost 8 bases, leaving 9 bases of the junction unmatched.